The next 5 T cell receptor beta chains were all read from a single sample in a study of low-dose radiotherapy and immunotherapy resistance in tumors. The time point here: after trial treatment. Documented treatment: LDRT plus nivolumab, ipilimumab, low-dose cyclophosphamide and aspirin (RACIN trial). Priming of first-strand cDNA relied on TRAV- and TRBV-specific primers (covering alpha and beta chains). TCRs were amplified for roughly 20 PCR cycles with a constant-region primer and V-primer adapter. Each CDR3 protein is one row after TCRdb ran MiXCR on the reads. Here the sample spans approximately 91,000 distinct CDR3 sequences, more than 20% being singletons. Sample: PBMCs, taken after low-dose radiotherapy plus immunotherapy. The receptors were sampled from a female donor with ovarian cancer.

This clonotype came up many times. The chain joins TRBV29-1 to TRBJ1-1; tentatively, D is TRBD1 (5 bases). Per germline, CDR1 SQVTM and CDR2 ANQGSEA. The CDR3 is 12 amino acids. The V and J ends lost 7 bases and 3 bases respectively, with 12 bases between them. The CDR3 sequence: CSATDSYTEAFF. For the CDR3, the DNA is TGCAGCGCCACCGACAGTTACACTGAAGCTTTCTTT.

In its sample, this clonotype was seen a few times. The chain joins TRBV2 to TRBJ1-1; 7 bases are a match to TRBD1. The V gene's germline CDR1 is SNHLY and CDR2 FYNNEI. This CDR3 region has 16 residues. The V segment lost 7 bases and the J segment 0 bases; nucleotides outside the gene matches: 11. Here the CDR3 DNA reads TGTGCCAGCAACGATGCCGGGACAGCCATGAACACTGAAGCTTTCTTT. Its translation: CASNDAGTAMNTEAFF.

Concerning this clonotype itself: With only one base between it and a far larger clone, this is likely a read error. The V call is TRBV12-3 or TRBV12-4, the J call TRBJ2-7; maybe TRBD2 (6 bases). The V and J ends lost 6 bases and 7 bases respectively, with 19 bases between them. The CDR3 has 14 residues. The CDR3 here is CASRLLAAPSEQYF. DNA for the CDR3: TGTGCCAGCAGGTTACTAGCTGCTCCGAGTGAGCAGTACTTC.

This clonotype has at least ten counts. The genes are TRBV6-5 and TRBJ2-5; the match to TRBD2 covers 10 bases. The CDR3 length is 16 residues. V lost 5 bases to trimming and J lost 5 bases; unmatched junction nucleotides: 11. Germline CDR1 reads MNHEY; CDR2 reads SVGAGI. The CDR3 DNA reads TGTGCCAGCAGTGTGGGTCGAGCTAGCGGGGGCGAGACCCAGTACTTC. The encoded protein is CASSVGRASGGETQYF.

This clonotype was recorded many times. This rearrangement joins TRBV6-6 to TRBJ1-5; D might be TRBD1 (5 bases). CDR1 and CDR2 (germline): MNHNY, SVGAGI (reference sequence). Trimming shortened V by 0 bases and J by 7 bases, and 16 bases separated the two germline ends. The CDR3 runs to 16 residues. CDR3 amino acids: CASSYSEWQGGQPQHF. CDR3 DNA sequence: TGTGCCAGCAGTTACTCGGAGTGGCAGGGCGGCCAGCCCCAGCATTTT.